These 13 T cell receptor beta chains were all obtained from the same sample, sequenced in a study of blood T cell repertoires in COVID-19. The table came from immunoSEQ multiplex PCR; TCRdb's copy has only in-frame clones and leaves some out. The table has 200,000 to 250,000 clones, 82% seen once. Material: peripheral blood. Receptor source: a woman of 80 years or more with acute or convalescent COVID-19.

The CDR3 loop is CASSQDLGTINEQFF. CDR3 DNA sequence: TGTGCCAGCAGCCAAGATCTTGGGACAATAAATGAGCAGTTCTTC. The chain combines TRBV4-2 with TRBJ2-1; tentative D call: TRBD1 (6 bases). This CDR3 contains 15 residues. Trimming stripped 0 bases from V and 7 bases from J, with 13 bases between. Germline V CDR1 and CDR2: LGHNA, YNFKEQ.

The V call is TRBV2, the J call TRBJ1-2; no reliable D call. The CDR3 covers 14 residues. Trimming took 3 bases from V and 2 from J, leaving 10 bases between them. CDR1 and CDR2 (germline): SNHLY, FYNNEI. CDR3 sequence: CASSDGIGNYGYTF. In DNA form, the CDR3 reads TGTGCCAGCAGTGACGGGATTGGCAACTATGGCTACACCTTC.

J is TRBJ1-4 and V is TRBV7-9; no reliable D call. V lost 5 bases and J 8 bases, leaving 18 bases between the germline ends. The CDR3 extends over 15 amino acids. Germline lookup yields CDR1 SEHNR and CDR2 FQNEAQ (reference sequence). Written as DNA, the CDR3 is TGTGCCAGCAGCCTTAGGGTCTCGGGGAACGAAAAACTGTTTTTT. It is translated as CASSLRVSGNEKLFF.

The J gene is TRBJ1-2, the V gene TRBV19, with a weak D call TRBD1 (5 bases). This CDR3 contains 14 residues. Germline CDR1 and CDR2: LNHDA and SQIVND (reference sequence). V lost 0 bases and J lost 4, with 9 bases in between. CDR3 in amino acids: CASSIDSGPYGYTF. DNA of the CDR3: TGTGCCAGTAGTATAGATTCAGGGCCCTATGGCTACACCTTC.

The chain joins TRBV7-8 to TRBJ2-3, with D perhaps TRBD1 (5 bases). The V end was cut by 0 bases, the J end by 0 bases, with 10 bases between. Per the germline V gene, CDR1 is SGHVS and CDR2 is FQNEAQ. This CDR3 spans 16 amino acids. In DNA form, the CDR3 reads TGTGCCAGCAGCTTAGCCCCTAAGGGGAGCACAGATACGCAGTATTTT. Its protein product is CASSLAPKGSTDTQYF.

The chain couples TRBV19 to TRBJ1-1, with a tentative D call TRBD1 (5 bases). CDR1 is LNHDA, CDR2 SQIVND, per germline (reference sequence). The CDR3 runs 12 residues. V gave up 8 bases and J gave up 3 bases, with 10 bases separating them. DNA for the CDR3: TGTGCCAGTCGGGGGTTGGACACTGAAGCTTTCTTT. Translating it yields CASRGLDTEAFF.

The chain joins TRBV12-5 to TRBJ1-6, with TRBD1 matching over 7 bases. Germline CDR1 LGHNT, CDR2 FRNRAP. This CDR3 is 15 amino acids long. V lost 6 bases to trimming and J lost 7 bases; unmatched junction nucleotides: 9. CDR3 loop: CASGLTGLPNSPLHF. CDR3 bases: TGTGCTAGTGGCCTGACAGGGCTCCCCAATTCACCCCTCCACTTT.

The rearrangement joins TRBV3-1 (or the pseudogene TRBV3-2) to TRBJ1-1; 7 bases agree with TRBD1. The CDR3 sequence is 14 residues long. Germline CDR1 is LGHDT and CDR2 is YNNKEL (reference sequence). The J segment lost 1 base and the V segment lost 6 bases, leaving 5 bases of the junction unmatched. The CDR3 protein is CASRQGPSNTEAFF. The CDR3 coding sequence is TGTGCCAGCAGACAGGGGCCCTCGAACACTGAAGCTTTCTTT.

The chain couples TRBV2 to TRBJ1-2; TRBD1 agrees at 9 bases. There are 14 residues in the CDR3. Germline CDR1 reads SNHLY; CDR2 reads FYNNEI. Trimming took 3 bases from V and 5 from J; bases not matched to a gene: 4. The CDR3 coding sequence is TGTGCCAGCAGTGATGTGGACAGGGGATATGGCTACACCTTC. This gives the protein CASSDVDRGYGYTF.

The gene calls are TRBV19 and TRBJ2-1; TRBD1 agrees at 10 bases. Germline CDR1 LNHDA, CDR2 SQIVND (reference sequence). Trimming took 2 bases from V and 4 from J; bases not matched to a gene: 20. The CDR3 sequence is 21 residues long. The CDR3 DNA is TGTGCCAGTAGTATAAACCGCGGGACAGGGGCTCAGTACGACGGGTACAATGAGCAGTTCTTC. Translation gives CASSINRGTGAQYDGYNEQFF. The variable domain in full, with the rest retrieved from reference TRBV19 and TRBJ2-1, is DGGITQSPKYLFRKEGQNVTLSCEQNLNHDAMYWYRQDPGQGLRLIYYSQIVNDFQKGDIAEGYSVSREKKESFPLTVTSAQKNPTAFYLCASSINRGTGAQYDGYNEQFFGPGTRLTVL.

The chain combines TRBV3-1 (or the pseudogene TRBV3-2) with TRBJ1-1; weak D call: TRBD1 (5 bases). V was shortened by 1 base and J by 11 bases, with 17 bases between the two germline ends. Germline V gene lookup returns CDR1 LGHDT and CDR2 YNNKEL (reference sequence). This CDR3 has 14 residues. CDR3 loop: CASSQVTGQGRAFF. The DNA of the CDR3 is TGTGCCAGCAGCCAAGTAACAGGTCAGGGCAGGGCTTTCTTT.

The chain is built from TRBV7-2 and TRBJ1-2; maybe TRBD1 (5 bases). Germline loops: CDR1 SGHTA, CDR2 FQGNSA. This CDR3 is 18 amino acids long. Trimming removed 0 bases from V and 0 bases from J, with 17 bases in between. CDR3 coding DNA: TGTGCCAGCAGCTTAGCCCCCAGCGGGGGGAGGACTAACTATGGCTACACCTTC. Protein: CASSLAPSGGRTNYGYTF.

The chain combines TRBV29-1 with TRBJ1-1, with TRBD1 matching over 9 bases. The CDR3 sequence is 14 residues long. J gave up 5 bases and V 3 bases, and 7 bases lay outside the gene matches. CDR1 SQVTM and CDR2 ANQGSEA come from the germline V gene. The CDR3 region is CSVDTGGAGTEAFF. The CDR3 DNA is TGCAGCGTTGATACAGGGGGCGCAGGGACTGAAGCTTTCTTT.